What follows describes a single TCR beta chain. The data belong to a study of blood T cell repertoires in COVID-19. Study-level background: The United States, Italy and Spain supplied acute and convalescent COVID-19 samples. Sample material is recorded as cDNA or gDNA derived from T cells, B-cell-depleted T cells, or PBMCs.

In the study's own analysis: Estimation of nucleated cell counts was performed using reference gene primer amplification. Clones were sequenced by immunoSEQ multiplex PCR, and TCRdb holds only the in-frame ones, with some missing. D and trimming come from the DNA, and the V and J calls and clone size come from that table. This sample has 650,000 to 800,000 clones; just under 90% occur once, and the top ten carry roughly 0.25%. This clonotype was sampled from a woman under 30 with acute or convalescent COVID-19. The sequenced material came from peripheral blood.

CDR3 loop: CAWSVPRQGGTQYF. Here the CDR3 DNA reads TGTGCCTGGAGTGTCCCCCGGCAGGGTGGGACCCAGTACTTC. This chain uses TRBV30 with TRBJ2-5; D is possibly TRBD1 (5 bases). CDR3 length: 14 residues. CDR1 is GTSNPN, CDR2 SVGIG, per germline (reference sequence). Trimming pared 0 bases from V and 7 bases from J, leaving 15 bases between.